The text below deals with one TCR beta chain. Its antigen is not known. CDR1 and CDR2 (germline): WNHNN, SYGVQD (reference sequence). V dropped 2 bases and J dropped 7; count of bases not matched to a gene: 2. The CDR3 loop spans 14 amino acids. This entry comes from a study of cytomegalovirus exposure and HLA in healthy donors. The study, taken as a whole, reports: Several of the most significant clusters were apparently associated with common viral pathogens in a later analysis.

In the PCR, 60 Vbeta and 13 Jbeta primers were used. Profiling relied on immunoSEQ multiplex PCR, and the TCRdb table lists in-frame clones only, not all of them. Of 100,000 to 150,000 clones listed, around 83% are singletons. The chain employs TRBV10-1 and TRBJ2-1; the match to TRBD1 covers 10 bases. This receptor was identified in a middle-aged man in good health and CMV-seronegative. The source material was PBMCs. The CDR3 is CASSETDRGNEQFF. The DNA for the CDR3 is TGCGCCAGCAGTGAGACGGACAGGGGGAATGAGCAGTTCTTC.